The rows below give T cell receptor beta chains drawn from one sample of a study of chemoradiotherapy in HPV16-positive cancers. TCRdb's copy holds only in-frame clones and misses some; the assay was immunoSEQ multiplex PCR. The data show 10,000 or so clones, more than 70% seen once. Sampling was done from a patient who underwent chemoradiotherapy. The origin of the receptors is a human donor with HPV-associated anogenital cancer. Both conserved end residues are trimmed from each CDR3. For some rows the clone size is stated as once, few or many, or as a class when expanded; others skip it.

cdr3_aa	j_call	clone_size	v_call
AWGPDYGYT	TRBJ1-2	.	TRBV30
ASRLVGGDTQY	TRBJ2-3	.	TRBV12-2
ASSWGTGSSYEQY	TRBJ2-7	.	TRBV5-1
ASSLQAGMRHEQY	TRBJ2-7	.	TRBV5-6
ASSFKLALQLTDTQY	TRBJ2-3	.	TRBV7-9
ASSLILGGAGANVLT	TRBJ2-6	once	TRBV7-8
ASSVGGGSGNTIY	TRBJ1-3	.	TRBV9
ASRADSLYEQY	TRBJ2-7	.	TRBV5-6
ASSVARGNYGYT	TRBJ1-2	.	TRBV9
ASSLGRDREKLF	TRBJ1-4	.	TRBV5-6
ASSVTGRATEAF	TRBJ1-1	.	TRBV9
ASRGSSGNTIY	TRBJ1-3	.	TRBV28
ASSPGTVSSYEQY	TRBJ2-7	once	TRBV7-3
ASSDSETTDTQY	TRBJ2-3	few	TRBV4-3
ASTTGGLQSPLH	TRBJ1-6	.	TRBV6-5
ASSQYSSSYEQY	TRBJ2-7	.	TRBV4-3
ASSQAGFGELF	TRBJ2-2	.	TRBV6-1
ATSTGANQPQH	TRBJ1-5	.	TRBV7-9
ASSLRGQNEQY	TRBJ2-7	.	TRBV7-2
ASSPTPMGTDTQY	TRBJ2-3	.	TRBV5-1